This T cell receptor (beta chain) is drawn from a study of identical twins. Whole-study results and caveats: For out-of-frame beta sequences, excess twin sharing was weaker. Findings came from cross-sectional statistics, without long-term follow-up of donors.

TCRdb re-analysed the 5' RACE reads in MiXCR, keeping a single row per CDR3 protein. This sample has nearly 250,000 distinct CDR3 sequences, with 5.5% to 8% found just once. On this clonotype itself: Its specificity is unknown.

This sample also appeared in a second study, on yellow fever vaccine responses in identical twins.

The clonotype comes from a young woman in good health. Material: memory (CD45RO+) T cells sorted from blood.

As DNA, the CDR3 is TGTGCCAGCAGCCTAGGAAGGGGACACTTAACAGATACGCAGTATTTT. It translates to CASSLGRGHLTDTQYF. J is TRBJ2-3 and V is TRBV28, with D possibly matching TRBD1 (6 bases). In germline, CDR1 is MDHEN, CDR2 SYDVKM. CDR3 size: 16 residues. V lost 6 bases and J 3 bases, leaving 19 bases between the germline ends.